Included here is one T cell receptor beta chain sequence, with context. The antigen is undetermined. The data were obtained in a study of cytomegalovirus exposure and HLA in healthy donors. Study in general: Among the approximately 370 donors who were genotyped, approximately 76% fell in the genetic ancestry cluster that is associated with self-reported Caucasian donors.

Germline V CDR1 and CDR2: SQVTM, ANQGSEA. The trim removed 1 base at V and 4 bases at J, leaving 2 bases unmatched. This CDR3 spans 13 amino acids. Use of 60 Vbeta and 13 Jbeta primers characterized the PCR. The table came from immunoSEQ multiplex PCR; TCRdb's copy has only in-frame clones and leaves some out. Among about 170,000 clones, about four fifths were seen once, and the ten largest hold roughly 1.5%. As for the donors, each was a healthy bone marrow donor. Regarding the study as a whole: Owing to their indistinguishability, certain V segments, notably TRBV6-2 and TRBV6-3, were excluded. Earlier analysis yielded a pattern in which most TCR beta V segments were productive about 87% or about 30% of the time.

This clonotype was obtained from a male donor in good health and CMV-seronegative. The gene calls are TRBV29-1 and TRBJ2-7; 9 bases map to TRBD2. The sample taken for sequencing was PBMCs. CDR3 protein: CSVEGRGGYEQYF. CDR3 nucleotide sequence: TGCAGCGTTGAAGGGCGGGGGGGGTACGAGCAGTACTTC.